The source of this T cell receptor (beta chain) is a study of blood T cell repertoires in COVID-19. Cohorts were determined from participant-reported clinical history. This CDR3 region has 15 residues. V was trimmed by 3 bases and J by 10 bases, leaving 16 bases between them. Germline V gives CDR1 MGHRA, CDR2 YSYEKL. This table comes from immunoSEQ multiplex PCR, and its TCRdb copy is limited to in-frame clones, with some not included. The sample includes fewer than 250,000 clones, nearly 90% seen only once; the top ten take about 16%. What was sequenced was PBMCs or T cells enriched from blood (not recorded which). The J gene is TRBJ1-6, the V gene TRBV4-1, with D possibly TRBD1 on 5 matching bases. The sequence was collected from a man between 25 and 39 years old who had been exposed to COVID-19. CDR3 bases: TGCGCCAGCAGCCACCCGGGGGAGGTAGAATCACCCCTCCACTTT. Translated: CASSHPGEVESPLHF.